The entry that follows covers one T cell receptor beta chain sequence. Authors' processing steps: By means of reference gene primer amplification, nucleated cell counts were estimated. The table came from immunoSEQ multiplex PCR; TCRdb's copy has only in-frame clones and leaves some out. V and J calls and clone size follow that table, whereas D and trimming were derived from the DNA. The sample holds just over 650,000 clones, just under 90% seen once. The data stem from a study of blood T cell repertoires in COVID-19. Study context: Both acute and convalescent COVID-19 samples were obtained from the United States, Italy and Spain. T cells, B-cell-depleted T cells, or PBMCs supplied cDNA or gDNA.

With 2 bases removed from V and 4 bases from J, the gap between germline ends came to 14 bases. CDR1 is SNHLY, CDR2 FYNNEI, per germline. The CDR3 totals 15 residues. The sequenced sample was peripheral blood. The sequence was obtained from a young woman with acute or convalescent COVID-19. The J gene is TRBJ1-2, the V gene TRBV2; D is possibly TRBD1 (6 bases). This CDR3 is CASSENGQRFYGYTF. CDR3 DNA: TGTGCCAGCAGTGAAAACGGACAGAGGTTCTATGGCTACACCTTC.